These 3 T cell receptor beta chains came from one sample sequenced in a study of cytomegalovirus exposure and HLA in healthy donors. Use of 60 Vbeta and 13 Jbeta primers characterized the PCR. Sequenced by immunoSEQ multiplex PCR; TCRdb stores in-frame clones only, minus some. With approximately 180,000 clones in the sample, the ten largest clones hold almost 6.5%. Sequencing used PBMCs. The receptors come from a man aged 30 to 39 in good health and CMV-seronegative.

The chain couples TRBV18 to TRBJ2-7; the match to TRBD2 covers 10 bases. Trimming cost V 0 bases and J 0 bases; bases outside gene matches: 5. Germline-derived CDR1 and CDR2 are KGHSH and LQKENI. The CDR3 covers 17 residues. CDR3 sequence: CASSPPGAGGSSYEQYF. CDR3 DNA sequence: TGTGCCAGCTCACCACCTGGAGCGGGAGGGTCCTCCTACGAGCAGTACTTC.

CDR3 coding DNA: TGCGCCAGCAGCTTGGCCCCGACAGGGGGACTCGCCCAAGAGACCCAGTACTTC. Translated: CASSLAPTGGLAQETQYF. The rearrangement links TRBV5-1 to TRBJ2-5; 9 bases align to TRBD1. This CDR3 is built from 18 residues. Per the germline V gene, CDR1 is SGHRS and CDR2 is YFSETQ. V shed 0 bases, J shed 1 base, and the junction held 10 bases outside the gene matches.

The chain has TRBV5-1 and TRBJ2-1, with TRBD2 matching 13 bases. The ends lost 2 bases at V and 9 bases at J; junction bases unmatched: 8. CDR1 is SGHRS and CDR2 is YFSETQ in the germline V gene. This CDR3 comprises 16 residues. Written as DNA, the CDR3 is TGCGCCAGCAGCTTCCCTGGGACTAGCGGGACTATTGAGCAGTTCTTC. Its translation: CASSFPGTSGTIEQFF.